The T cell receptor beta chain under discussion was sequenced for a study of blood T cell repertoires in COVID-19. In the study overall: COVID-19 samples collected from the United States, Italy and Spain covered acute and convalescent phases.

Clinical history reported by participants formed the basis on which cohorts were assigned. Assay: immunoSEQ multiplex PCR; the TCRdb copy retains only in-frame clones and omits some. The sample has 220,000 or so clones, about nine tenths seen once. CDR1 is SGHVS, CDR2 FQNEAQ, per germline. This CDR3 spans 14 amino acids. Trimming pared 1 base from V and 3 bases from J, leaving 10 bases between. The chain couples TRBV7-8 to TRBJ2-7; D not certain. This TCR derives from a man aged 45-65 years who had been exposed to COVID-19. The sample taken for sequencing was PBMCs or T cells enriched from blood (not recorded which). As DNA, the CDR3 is TGTGCCAGCAGCTTAGGAAACAGTATCTACGAGCAGTACTTC. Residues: CASSLGNSIYEQYF.